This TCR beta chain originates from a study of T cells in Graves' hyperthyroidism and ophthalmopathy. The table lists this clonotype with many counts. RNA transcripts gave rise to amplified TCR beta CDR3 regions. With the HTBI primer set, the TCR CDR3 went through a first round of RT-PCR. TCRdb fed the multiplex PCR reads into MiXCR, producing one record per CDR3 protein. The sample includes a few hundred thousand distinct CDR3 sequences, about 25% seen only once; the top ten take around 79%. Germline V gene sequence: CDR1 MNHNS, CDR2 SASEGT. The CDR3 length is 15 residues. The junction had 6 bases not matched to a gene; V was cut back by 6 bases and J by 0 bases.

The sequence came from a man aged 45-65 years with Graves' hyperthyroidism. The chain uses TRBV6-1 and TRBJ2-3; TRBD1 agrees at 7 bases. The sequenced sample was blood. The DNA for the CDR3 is TGTGCCAGCAGCGATGAGACAGGGAGCACAGATACGCAGTATTTT. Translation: CASSDETGSTDTQYF.